The 25 T cell receptor beta chains in this list originate from one sample, sequenced in a study of blood T cell repertoires in COVID-19. Sequenced by immunoSEQ multiplex PCR; TCRdb stores in-frame clones only, minus some. This table holds about 400,000 clones, more than 75% found once. The sample taken for sequencing was PBMCs or T cells enriched from blood (not recorded which). Receptor source: a young woman who had recovered from COVID-19.

The rearrangement joins TRBV11-2 to TRBJ2-2; 9 positions match TRBD1. The ends lost 6 bases at V and 6 bases at J; junction bases unmatched: 5. The CDR3 length is 14 residues. The germline V gene encodes CDR1 SGHAT and CDR2 FQNNGV. The CDR3 loop is CASRPDRGSGELFF. In nucleotides, the CDR3 is TGTGCCAGCAGACCGGACAGGGGTTCCGGGGAGCTGTTTTTT. The full variable domain, its missing parts supplied by reference TRBV11-2 and TRBJ2-2, is EAGVAQSPRYKIIEKRQSVAFWCNPISGHATLYWYQQILGQGPKLLIQFQNNGVVDDSQLPKDRFSAERLKGVDSTLKIQPAKLEDSAVYLCASRPDRGSGELFFGEGSRLTVL.

V gene TRBV9 combines with J gene TRBJ1-1; perhaps TRBD1 as D (5 bases). Germline-derived CDR1 and CDR2 are SGDLS and YYNGEE. The CDR3 covers 15 residues. V lost 0 bases, J lost 1 base, and 10 bases lay in between. This CDR3 reads CASSVGVQANTEAFF. Here the CDR3 DNA reads TGTGCCAGCAGCGTAGGGGTACAGGCGAACACTGAAGCTTTCTTT.

The V and J genes are TRBV7-3 and TRBJ1-1, with D possibly TRBD1 on 5 matching bases. The CDR3 sequence is 13 residues long. Germline values: CDR1 SGHTA, CDR2 FQGTGA. Trimming cost V 4 bases and J 6 bases, with 12 bases left between them. The CDR3 region is CASSSPGLPEAFF. CDR3 DNA sequence: TGTGCCAGCAGCTCCCCGGGACTCCCTGAAGCTTTCTTT.

The chain links TRBV29-1 to TRBJ1-2; weak D call: TRBD1 (6 bases). Germline CDR1 and CDR2: SQVTM and ANQGSEA. V lost 3 bases to trimming and J lost 2 bases, with 7 bases between them. The CDR3 is 12 residues long. CDR3 in amino acids: CSVDRGNYGYTF. CDR3 DNA sequence: TGCAGCGTTGACAGGGGAAACTATGGCTACACCTTC.

Only a few counts were recorded for this clone. The rearrangement joins TRBV28 to TRBJ2-2; tentative D call: TRBD1 (6 bases). Trimming shortened V by 2 bases and J by 3 bases, and 10 bases separated the two germline ends. The germline gives CDR1 MDHEN, CDR2 SYDVKM. CDR3 length: 15 residues. The CDR3 region is CASSLRRTDTGELFF. CDR3 in DNA: TGTGCCAGCAGTTTACGGCGGACAGACACCGGGGAGCTGTTTTTT. Complete variable domain (other parts from reference TRBV28 and TRBJ2-2): DVKVTQSSRYLVKRTGEKVFLECVQDMDHENMFWYRQDPGLGLRLIYFSYDVKMKEKGDIPEGYSVSREKKERFSLILESASTNQTSMYLCASSLRRTDTGELFFGEGSRLTVL.

The chain recombines TRBV11-2 with TRBJ2-1; maybe TRBD2 (6 bases). V shed 6 bases and J shed 4 bases, with 16 bases lying between them. The CDR3 has 15 residues. CDR1 SGHAT and CDR2 FQNNGV come from the germline V gene. CDR3 DNA sequence: TGTGCCAGCAGTCCTCTTGCGGGGAGATACAATGAGCAGTTCTTC. Protein product: CASSPLAGRYNEQFF.

The chain has TRBV12-5 and TRBJ1-1; 7 bases agree with TRBD1. This CDR3 contains 13 residues. Germline CDR1 is LGHNT and CDR2 is FRNRAP. J gave up 0 bases and V 7 bases, and 2 bases lay outside the gene matches. The CDR3 DNA reads TGTGCTAGTGCCCAGGGGGTGAACACTGAAGCTTTCTTT. It specifies CASAQGVNTEAFF.

This clone was seen only once. CDR3 nucleotide sequence: TGTGCCAGCAGTTGGGGGACTAGCGGGAGCCATGAGCAGTTCTTC. Translation gives CASSWGTSGSHEQFF. The chain joins TRBV27 to TRBJ2-1, with 14 bases matching TRBD2. The CDR3 runs 15 residues. With 4 bases clipped from V and 8 bases from J, the junction kept 4 bases outside the gene matches. From germline, CDR1 is MNHEY and CDR2 SMNVEV (reference sequence).

The V gene is TRBV10-3, the J gene TRBJ2-1; TRBD2 agrees at 7 bases. Germline-derived CDR1 and CDR2 are ENHRY and SYGVKD. CDR3 size: 15 residues. The ends lost 6 bases at V and 8 bases at J; junction bases unmatched: 13. DNA for the CDR3: TGTGCCATCAGGGACCCGAACGGGAGGACCGATGAGCAGTTCTTC. Its protein product is CAIRDPNGRTDEQFF.

The gene calls are TRBV3-1 (or the pseudogene TRBV3-2) and TRBJ2-7, with 7 bases aligning to TRBD2. CDR3 length: 16 residues. V was pared by 1 base and J by 1 base, with 7 bases of the junction left unmatched. Looked up from germline, CDR1 is LGHDT and CDR2 is YNNKEL (reference sequence). DNA for the CDR3: TGTGCCAGCAGCCAAGGGGCGGGAGTTTCATCCTACGAGCAGTACTTC. Amino acid sequence: CASSQGAGVSSYEQYF.

This chain joins TRBV5-4 and TRBJ1-3; D gene unclear. V dropped 2 bases and J dropped 1 base, with 7 bases sitting between them. The CDR3 covers 14 residues. Germline lookup yields CDR1 SGHNT and CDR2 YYREEE (reference sequence). The CDR3 bases are TGTGCCAGCAGCTTTTCAACTTCTGGAAACACCATATATTTT. Translation gives CASSFSTSGNTIYF.

The chain has TRBV6-5 and TRBJ1-5; a weak D match, TRBD1 (6 bases). Per the germline V gene, CDR1 is MNHEY and CDR2 is SVGAGI. With 6 bases removed from V and 5 bases from J, the gap between germline ends came to 17 bases. The CDR3 has 15 amino acids. The CDR3 DNA sequence: TGTGCCAGCAGGCCACAGGGAGTTGACTATCAGCCCCAGCATTTT. Protein product: CASRPQGVDYQPQHF.

This clone was seen a few times. Here the CDR3 DNA reads TGTGCCAGCACGTCAGAGGTGAACACTGAAGCTTTCTTT. It codes for CASTSEVNTEAFF. The chain employs TRBV5-4 and TRBJ1-1; D ambiguous. Deletions cut 6 bases from V and 0 bases from J, with 9 bases between. The CDR3 extends over 13 amino acids. The germline V gene encodes CDR1 SGHNT and CDR2 YYREEE (reference sequence).

The chain uses TRBV19 and TRBJ2-7; 8 nucleotides line up with TRBD1. Germline V gene lookup returns CDR1 LNHDA and CDR2 SQIVND (reference sequence). With 4 bases clipped from V and 5 bases from J, the junction kept 7 bases outside the gene matches. The CDR3 extends over 14 amino acids. The CDR3 DNA reads as TGTGCCAGTAGTACAGTGACAGGGGTGGACGAGCAGTACTTC. It translates to CASSTVTGVDEQYF.

This chain uses TRBV4-2 with TRBJ2-7; 10 bases line up with TRBD2. Germline CDR1 and CDR2: LGHNA and YNFKEQ. V dropped 4 bases and J dropped 0; count of bases not matched to a gene: 3. The CDR3 is 15 amino acids. CDR3 DNA: TGTGCCAGCAGCCCAGCGGGAGGGGGCTCCTACGAGCAGTACTTC. It encodes CASSPAGGGSYEQYF.

V is TRBV7-6 and J is TRBJ1-1; the match to TRBD1 covers 9 bases. The germline V gene encodes CDR1 SGHVS and CDR2 FNYEAQ. This CDR3 spans 15 amino acids. V dropped 5 bases and J dropped 6; count of bases not matched to a gene: 10. CDR3 sequence (DNA): TGTGCCAGCAGCCAGGTGGGACAGGGAGACGCTGAAGCTTTCTTT. It translates to CASSQVGQGDAEAFF.

V usage is TRBV27 and J usage is TRBJ1-1; no reliable D call. V was clipped by 3 bases and J by 0 bases, with 8 bases between them. The CDR3 runs to 14 residues. From germline, CDR1 is MNHEY and CDR2 SMNVEV (reference sequence). The CDR3 DNA follows: TGTGCCAGCAGTTTGTTGGGCTTGAACACTGAAGCTTTCTTT. This encodes CASSLLGLNTEAFF.

The V call is TRBV11-3, the J call TRBJ2-1, with 10 bases matching TRBD2. J gave up 4 bases and V 5 bases, and 5 bases lay outside the gene matches. The CDR3 is 15 residues long. CDR1 SGHNT and CDR2 YENEEA come from the germline V gene. CDR3 region: CASSPSGGLYNEQFF. In DNA form, the CDR3 reads TGTGCCAGCAGCCCTAGCGGGGGCTTGTACAATGAGCAGTTCTTC. Filled out from reference TRBV11-3 and TRBJ2-1, the complete variable domain reads EAGVVQSPRYKIIEKKQPVAFWCNPISGHNTLYWYLQNLGQGPELLIRYENEEAVDDSQLPKDRFSAERLKGVDSTLKIQPAELGDSAVYLCASSPSGGLYNEQFFGPGTRLTVL.

This clone appeared a single time. V is TRBV6-6 and J is TRBJ2-3, with a tentative D call TRBD2 (5 bases). The CDR3 is 13 amino acids. Germline-derived CDR1 and CDR2 are MNHNY and SVGAGI (reference sequence). Trimming left V 0 bases short and J 6 bases short, with 7 bases between. The CDR3 DNA follows: TGTGCCAGCAGTTACTCCGGCGGGGATACGCAGTATTTT. Amino acids: CASSYSGGDTQYF.

The chain couples TRBV7-2 to TRBJ1-2; the match to TRBD1 covers 7 bases. V lost 4 bases to trimming and J lost 4 bases; unmatched junction nucleotides: 6. This CDR3 has 14 residues. Germline values: CDR1 SGHTA, CDR2 FQGNSA. The CDR3 spells CASSSQGIPYGYTF. CDR3 sequence (DNA): TGTGCCAGCAGCTCACAGGGGATTCCCTATGGCTACACCTTC.

This clone occurred a few times. The V gene is TRBV20-1, the J gene TRBJ2-1, with 11 bases lining up with TRBD2. The CDR3 spans 16 residues. Germline V gives CDR1 DFQATT, CDR2 SNEGSKA (reference sequence). Germline trimming cut 3 bases from V and 7 bases from J; bases unmatched to any gene: 11. The CDR3 loop is CSASHSTSGSRNEQFF. For the CDR3, the DNA is TGCAGTGCTAGTCACAGTACTAGCGGGAGCCGGAATGAGCAGTTCTTC.

This chain uses TRBV14 with TRBJ2-1; 9 bases are a match to TRBD2. CDR3 size: 16 residues. V lost 4 bases, J lost 7 bases, and 11 bases stayed unmatched. From germline, CDR1 is SGHDN and CDR2 FVKESK. The CDR3 loop reads CASSRIRAGGLNEQFF. Here the CDR3 DNA reads TGTGCCAGCAGCCGAATCCGAGCGGGGGGTCTGAATGAGCAGTTCTTC.

The chain uses TRBV10-3 and TRBJ2-2; 9 nucleotides agree with TRBD1. Germline V gives CDR1 ENHRY, CDR2 SYGVKD. V lost 7 bases to trimming and J lost 5 bases; unmatched junction nucleotides: 5. This CDR3 spans 14 amino acids. CDR3 nucleotide sequence: TGTGCCATCACCCCGGGACAGGGAACCGGGGAGCTGTTTTTT. This gives the protein CAITPGQGTGELFF.

This clone has just a few counts. The rearrangement links TRBV19 to TRBJ1-2; D remains unclear. CDR3 size: 13 residues. Germline V CDR1 and CDR2: LNHDA, SQIVND (reference sequence). With 8 bases removed from V and 0 bases from J, the gap between germline ends came to 10 bases. The CDR3 sequence: CASEAGTNYGYTF. The CDR3 DNA sequence: TGTGCCAGTGAGGCGGGAACTAACTATGGCTACACCTTC.

V and J are TRBV5-1 and TRBJ2-1; D is ambiguous. CDR1 and CDR2 from the germline V gene are SGHRS and YFSETQ. The ends were cut back, 0 bases at V and 7 bases at J, with 5 bases in the middle. The length of the CDR3 is 12 residues. The CDR3 DNA reads TGCGCCAGCAGCTTGGCCCCTAATGAGCAGTTCTTC. It yields the protein CASSLAPNEQFF.